The 27 T cell receptor beta chains in this list originate from one sample, sequenced in a study of preoperative IRX-2 immunotherapy in early breast cancer. Treatment: preoperative locoregional IRX-2 cytokine immunotherapy. Libraries were prepared by immunoSEQ multiplex PCR; TCRdb keeps only in-frame clonotypes and omits some of them. The data contain 28,000 or so clones, 90% of them singletons. The specimen was collected from a patient treated with IRX-2 immunotherapy. These receptors all stem from a human donor with breast cancer.

V usage is TRBV6-1 and J usage is TRBJ2-3; D remains unclear. The CDR3 sequence is 11 residues long. Germline CDR1 and CDR2: MNHNS and SASEGT. Between the trimmed V and J ends, which lost 10 bases and 4 bases, there was a span of 9 bases. This CDR3 is CAIGWPDTQYF. In DNA, the CDR3 is TGTGCCATCGGATGGCCAGATACGCAGTATTTT.

CDR3 sequence (DNA): TGTGCCAGCCAACAGGGGATAACAGATACGCAGTATTTT. Its protein product is CASQQGITDTQYF. This chain uses TRBV2 with TRBJ2-3; TRBD1 agrees at 7 bases. Per the germline V gene, CDR1 is SNHLY and CDR2 is FYNNEI. The V gene end was trimmed by 8 bases and the J gene end by 3 bases; junction bases not matched to a gene: 5. The CDR3 loop spans 13 amino acids. The whole variable domain, filled in from reference TRBV2 and TRBJ2-3, reads EPEVTQTPSHQVTQMGQEVILRCVPISNHLYFYWYRQILGQKVEFLVSFYNNEISEKSEIFDDQFSVERPDGSNFTLKIRSTKLEDSAMYFCASQQGITDTQYFGPGTRLTVL.

The rearrangement links TRBV7-9 to TRBJ2-7; D possibly matches TRBD1 or TRBD2 (6 bases each). There are 15 residues in the CDR3. Germline V gene sequence: CDR1 SEHNR, CDR2 FQNEAQ (reference sequence). Trimming cost V 4 bases and J 3 bases, with 16 bases left between them. The CDR3 reads CASSSYREVVYEQYF. For the CDR3, the DNA is TGTGCCAGCAGCTCATACAGGGAGGTCGTCTACGAGCAGTACTTC.

The chain joins TRBV6-5 to TRBJ1-3; no definite D call. CDR3 size: 12 residues. Germline values: CDR1 MNHEY, CDR2 SVGAGI. With 8 bases removed from V and 4 bases from J, the gap between germline ends came to 9 bases. The CDR3 is CASEGVGNTIYF. Here the CDR3 DNA reads TGTGCCAGCGAGGGCGTGGGAAACACCATATATTTT.

The genes are TRBV28 and TRBJ1-4; TRBD1 aligns across 7 bases. CDR1 and CDR2 from the germline V gene are MDHEN and SYDVKM. CDR3 length: 14 amino acids. V lost 4 bases to trimming and J lost 8 bases; unmatched junction nucleotides: 7. CDR3 DNA sequence: TGTGCCAGCAGTTCCGGGACAGTCAAAGAAAAACTGTTTTTT. This sequence encodes CASSSGTVKEKLFF.

The J gene is TRBJ1-2, the V gene TRBV27, with 7 positions matching TRBD1. V gave up 5 bases and J gave up 7 bases; unmatched junction bases: 7. The germline V gene encodes CDR1 MNHEY and CDR2 SMNVEV (reference sequence). This CDR3 region has 13 residues. The CDR3 region has the DNA TGTGCCAGCAGTGGACAGGAATCGATTGGCTACACCTTC. It translates to CASSGQESIGYTF.

The rearrangement links TRBV4-1 to TRBJ2-2; 9 bases align to TRBD2. The trim removed 2 bases at V and 1 base at J, leaving 5 bases unmatched. The germline V gene encodes CDR1 MGHRA and CDR2 YSYEKL. This CDR3 spans 17 amino acids. In DNA form, the CDR3 reads TGCGCCAGCAGCCAATTTCCAGCGGGGGGGAACACCGGGGAGCTGTTTTTT. It codes for CASSQFPAGGNTGELFF.

This clone showed up just once. The chain carries TRBV5-8 and TRBJ2-6, with TRBD1 matching 7 bases. After removal of 0 bases from V and 2 bases from J, the junction contained 5 bases not matched to a gene. This CDR3 contains 17 residues. Germline CDR1 is SGHTS and CDR2 is YDEGEE. The CDR3 loop reads CASSLGTGSAGANVLTF. The CDR3 DNA is TGTGCCAGCAGCTTGGGGACAGGTTCGGCTGGGGCCAACGTCCTGACTTTC.

This clone turned up a few times. The J gene is TRBJ2-1, the V gene TRBV6-4; TRBD2 agrees at 8 bases. The CDR3 spans 15 residues. The V and J ends lost 2 bases and 6 bases, in that order; junction bases with no gene match: 6. Germline CDR1 reads MRHNA; CDR2 reads SNTAGT. This CDR3 is CASSDEAGGLNEQFF. Here the CDR3 DNA reads TGTGCCAGCAGTGACGAGGCGGGGGGCCTCAATGAGCAGTTCTTC.

The chain combines TRBV13 with TRBJ1-3, with D unresolved. The CDR3 extends over 12 amino acids. Per the germline V gene, CDR1 is PRHDT and CDR2 is FYEKMQ (reference sequence). V was clipped by 11 bases and J by 0 bases, with 8 bases between them. CDR3 nucleotide sequence: TGTGCCCTAGGTCACTCTGGAAACACCATATATTTT. Translating gives CALGHSGNTIYF. The full variable domain, in which reference TRBV13 and TRBJ1-3 provide the parts outside the CDR3, is AAGVIQSPRHLIKEKRETATLKCYPIPRHDTVYWYQQGPGQDPQFLISFYEKMQSDKGSIPDRFSAQQFSDYHSELNMSSLELGDSALYFCALGHSGNTIYFGEGSWLTVV.

V is TRBV6-1 and J is TRBJ2-2; 7 bases are shared with TRBD2. The junction had 8 bases not matched to a gene; V was cut back by 6 bases and J by 7 bases. The CDR3 is 14 amino acids. Germline V gene data show CDR1 as MNHNS and CDR2 as SASEGT. The CDR3, as DNA: TGTGCCAGCAGAGGGATCGGGAGGAGCGGGGAGCTGTTTTTT. Translation gives CASRGIGRSGELFF.

The rearrangement links TRBV7-2 to TRBJ2-5, with D unclear. The assigned J gene may be wrong: the sequence end matches TRBJ2-7 better. This CDR3 has 15 residues. Germline V gene lookup returns CDR1 SGHTA and CDR2 FQGNSA. CDR3 DNA: TGTGCCAGCAGCTTAGTGGGCGGCAGCTCCTACGAGCAGTACTTC. This encodes CASSLVGGSSYEQYF.

The chain couples TRBV11-2 to TRBJ2-7; TRBD1 agrees at 9 bases. The CDR3 runs to 15 residues. V trimming: 1 base; J trimming: 3 bases; junction bases outside the gene matches: 4. The germline gives CDR1 SGHAT, CDR2 FQNNGV. This CDR3 reads CASSLVGTGYYEQYF. The CDR3 bases are TGTGCCAGCAGCTTAGTGGGGACAGGGTACTACGAGCAGTACTTC. Variable domain in full (rest from reference TRBV11-2 and TRBJ2-7): EAGVAQSPRYKIIEKRQSVAFWCNPISGHATLYWYQQILGQGPKLLIQFQNNGVVDDSQLPKDRFSAERLKGVDSTLKIQPAKLEDSAVYLCASSLVGTGYYEQYFGPGTRLTVT.

The rearrangement uses TRBV18 and TRBJ2-1; possible D gene TRBD1, 5 bases. V gave up 1 base and J gave up 8 bases, with 12 bases separating them. This CDR3 has 14 residues. In germline, CDR1 is KGHSH, CDR2 LQKENI. DNA of the CDR3: TGTGCCAGCTCACCACGGATGATAGGGGATGAGCAGTTCTTC. Its protein is CASSPRMIGDEQFF.

J is TRBJ2-6 and V is TRBV19; either TRBD1 or TRBD2 may fit D (5 bases each). The germline V gene encodes CDR1 LNHDA and CDR2 SQIVND (reference sequence). This CDR3 has 15 residues. V lost 9 bases and J lost 0, with 12 bases in between. The CDR3, as DNA: TGTGCCAGCGGGACGGAGAGCTCTGGGGCCAACGTCCTGACTTTC. As protein: CASGTESSGANVLTF.

This clone was picked up one time. The CDR3 reads CASSPGQTYEQYF. As DNA, the CDR3 is TGTGCCAGCAGCCCGGGACAGACCTACGAGCAGTACTTC. The rearrangement links TRBV6-5 to TRBJ2-7; 7 bases line up with TRBD1. Germline-derived CDR1 and CDR2 are MNHEY and SVGAGI. Trimming at V came to 6 bases and at J to 2 bases, leaving 4 bases not matched to a gene. This CDR3 has 13 residues.

This sequence joins TRBV11-2 and TRBJ2-7, with D possibly TRBD2 on 6 matching bases. The CDR3 is 14 residues long. V was cut by 3 bases and J by 0 bases, with 9 bases left in between. CDR1 SGHAT and CDR2 FQNNGV come from the germline V gene. The CDR3 here is CASSFRDFSYEQYF. CDR3 DNA sequence: TGTGCCAGCAGCTTCCGGGACTTCTCCTACGAGCAGTACTTC.

This chain connects TRBV19 to TRBJ2-2; D is perhaps TRBD1 or TRBD2 (5 bases each). V lost 5 bases and J lost 1, with 11 bases in between. Germline V CDR1 and CDR2: LNHDA, SQIVND (reference sequence). The CDR3 totals 15 residues. The CDR3 spells CASSGGVRNTGELFF. DNA for the CDR3: TGTGCCAGTAGTGGGGGAGTTCGGAACACCGGGGAGCTGTTTTTT.

V and J are TRBV6-6 and TRBJ1-2; D gene uncertain. The CDR3 is 12 amino acids. V was clipped by 7 bases and J by 8 bases, with 14 bases between them. The V gene's germline CDR1 is MNHNY and CDR2 SVGAGI (reference sequence). CDR3 DNA sequence: TGTGCCAGCAATGACCGGATCGGAGGCTACACCTTC. It yields the protein CASNDRIGGYTF.

The rearrangement links TRBV18 to TRBJ1-2; TRBD1 is a possible D gene (6 bases). V was shortened by 5 bases and J by 0 bases, with 10 bases between the two germline ends. The CDR3 is 14 amino acids. The germline V gene encodes CDR1 KGHSH and CDR2 LQKENI. This CDR3 reads CASSAGGPNYGYTF. The DNA for the CDR3 is TGTGCCAGCTCAGCTGGGGGCCCTAACTATGGCTACACCTTC. The complete variable domain, with remaining parts taken from reference TRBV18 and TRBJ1-2, reads NAGVMQNPRHLVRRRGQEARLRCSPMKGHSHVYWYRQLPEEGLKFMVYLQKENIIDESGMPKERFSAEFPKEGPSILRIQQVVRGDSAAYFCASSAGGPNYGYTFGSGTRLTVV.

The chain links TRBV5-6 to TRBJ1-5; D is possibly TRBD1 (5 bases). The ends were cut back, 2 bases at V and 0 bases at J, with 9 bases in the middle. This CDR3 comprises 15 residues. Germline assignment: CDR1 SGHDT and CDR2 YYEEEE. The CDR3 region is CASSFGGHSNQPQHF. The CDR3 coding sequence is TGTGCCAGCAGCTTTGGGGGTCATAGCAATCAGCCCCAGCATTTT.

The chain combines TRBV7-2 with TRBJ1-3; the match to TRBD1 covers 9 bases. This CDR3 is built from 15 residues. In germline, CDR1 is SGHTA, CDR2 FQGNSA. The V segment lost 4 bases and the J segment 4 bases; nucleotides outside the gene matches: 5. The CDR3, as DNA: TGTGCCAGCAGCTCACAGGGGGCGAAAGGAAACACCATATATTTT. Residues: CASSSQGAKGNTIYF.

The J gene is TRBJ2-5, the V gene TRBV19, with no clear D. The CDR3 is 17 residues long. The germline CDR1 and CDR2 sequences are LNHDA and SQIVND (reference sequence). Trimming left V 2 bases short and J 2 bases short, with 18 bases between. The CDR3 sequence: CASSIRSVAEPQETQYF. The DNA of the CDR3 is TGTGCCAGTAGTATAAGGAGTGTGGCGGAGCCTCAAGAGACCCAGTACTTC. The full variable domain, completed using reference TRBV19 and TRBJ2-5, is DGGITQSPKYLFRKEGQNVTLSCEQNLNHDAMYWYRQDPGQGLRLIYYSQIVNDFQKGDIAEGYSVSREKKESFPLTVTSAQKNPTAFYLCASSIRSVAEPQETQYFGPGTRLLVL.

This rearrangement joins TRBV6-5 to TRBJ1-1; D not resolved. This CDR3 spans 13 amino acids. The V and J ends lost 0 bases and 7 bases respectively, with 9 bases between them. CDR1 and CDR2 from the germline V gene are MNHEY and SVGAGI. The CDR3 nucleotides are TGTGCCAGCAGTTACTCGTTGCAGCTTGAAGCTTTCTTT. This sequence encodes CASSYSLQLEAFF.

This clone was picked up one time. The chain recombines TRBV9 with TRBJ2-3, with D perhaps TRBD2 (6 bases). Trimming removed 4 bases from V and 4 bases from J, with 19 bases in between. This CDR3 contains 16 residues. In germline, CDR1 is SGDLS, CDR2 YYNGEE. The CDR3 is CASSPQTLGGADTQYF. The CDR3 nucleotides read TGTGCCAGCAGCCCTCAAACTCTAGGAGGGGCAGATACGCAGTATTTT.

This clone was observed once. The chain uses TRBV6-5 and TRBJ2-7; D is undetermined. The V end lost 2 bases, the J end lost 0 bases, and 5 bases lay between the germline ends. The CDR3 sequence is 13 residues long. The V gene's germline CDR1 is MNHEY and CDR2 SVGAGI. This CDR3 is CASSYRSSYEQYF. CDR3 sequence (DNA): TGTGCCAGCAGTTACAGGAGCTCCTACGAGCAGTACTTC.

The V and J genes are TRBV27 and TRBJ2-3, with TRBD2 matching 9 bases. CDR1 and CDR2 from the germline V gene are MNHEY and SMNVEV (reference sequence). The CDR3 totals 17 residues. J was trimmed by 4 bases and V by 4 bases; bases with no gene match: 12. The CDR3 region is CASSSVAGVYPADTQYF. The CDR3 DNA reads as TGTGCCAGCAGTTCCGTAGCGGGGGTCTATCCCGCAGATACGCAGTATTTT.